This T cell receptor (beta chain) was sequenced during a study of long-term antiretroviral therapy in people with HIV. Study-wide background: By about a decade, the earliest samples predate the 2015 immediate-ART recommendation.

Specimens retained roughly 0.95-11 million cryopreserved PBMC preceding DNA extraction. Per germline, CDR1 SNHLY and CDR2 FYNNEI. Trimming left V 8 bases short and J 5 bases short, with 26 bases between. The CDR3 has 17 residues. This was the immunoSEQ v3.0 assay at survey level. Measured with immunoSEQ multiplex PCR; TCRdb has only the in-frame clones, and not every one. The table shows 17,000 or so clones, with 81% occurring only once. The sequencing here drew on unsorted PBMCs, taken around 1.3 years before starting antiretroviral therapy. This TCR was sampled from a man aged 30 to 39 with HIV. V and J are TRBV2 and TRBJ2-3, with TRBD2 as a possible D gene (6 bases). Written as DNA, the CDR3 is TGTGCCAGCTCCCAGATCGGGACTCCGGAGGCGGGAGATACGCAGTATTTT. This sequence encodes CASSQIGTPEAGDTQYF.